This TCR beta chain was sequenced for a study of T-cell memory formation after mild COVID-19. In the study overall: TCR clustering was largely donor specific. Study-wide points: Cross-reactive memory seemingly joined, as some responding clones were found in pre-infection memory. Mostly located in CM and EM were contracting CD4+ clones, with contracting CD8+ clones located in EMRA.

After 5'RACE with constant-segment primers, TCR alpha and TCR beta cDNA libraries carrying sample barcodes and UMIs were obtained. In TCRdb, the 5' RACE reads were re-called with MiXCR into one record per CDR3 protein. The sample yields under 200,000 distinct CDR3 sequences, about 28% seen once. The CDR3 length equals 15 residues, ends included. Looked up from germline, CDR1 is SGHAT and CDR2 is FQNNGV. A remark on this clonotype: Antigen: not known. No DNA is shown, since the ends of the CDR3 on it are uncertain; the CDR3 is the one TCRdb lists.

The chain combines TRBV11-2 with TRBJ2-2; the table's D call, TRBD1, was not checked against the DNA. This TCR came from an adult woman who had mild COVID-19 (a few samples of this study predate the infection). Cell type and time point are not known. The sequenced material came from PBMCs or a T cell subset sorted from them (not recorded which). CDR3 protein: CASSFRGGRPGSCFF.